This TCR beta chain was retrieved from a study of T cells in Graves' hyperthyroidism and ophthalmopathy. Overall study results and limits: Blood also showed most of the thyroid clonotypes that were expanded above 0.001.

Patients were aged 18 to 65, had disease duration under 2 months, and had newly diagnosed hyperthyroidism. Amplification of TCR beta CDR3 regions was performed using RNA transcripts as template. The HTBI set primed first-round TCR CDR3 RT-PCR. Using its own MiXCR run on the multiplex PCR reads, TCRdb lists one record per CDR3 protein. The data show 300,000 to 450,000 distinct CDR3 sequences, with approximately 15% seen just once and 32% held by the top ten. About this clonotype itself: The antigen remains unidentified. Just one base apart from a much larger clone, this may be a read error.

Germline-derived CDR1 and CDR2 are SGHVS and FQNEAQ. V dropped 4 bases and J dropped 7 bases, with 14 bases sitting between them. The CDR3 has 13 amino acids. The receptor was derived from a woman aged 25 to 39 with Graves' hyperthyroidism. The V call is TRBV7-8, the J call TRBJ2-7, with D possibly being TRBD2 (5 bases). The sequenced sample was blood. CDR3 amino acids: CASSSRDYNEQYF. CDR3 bases: TGTGCCAGCAGCTCCCGGGATTACAATGAGCAGTACTTC.